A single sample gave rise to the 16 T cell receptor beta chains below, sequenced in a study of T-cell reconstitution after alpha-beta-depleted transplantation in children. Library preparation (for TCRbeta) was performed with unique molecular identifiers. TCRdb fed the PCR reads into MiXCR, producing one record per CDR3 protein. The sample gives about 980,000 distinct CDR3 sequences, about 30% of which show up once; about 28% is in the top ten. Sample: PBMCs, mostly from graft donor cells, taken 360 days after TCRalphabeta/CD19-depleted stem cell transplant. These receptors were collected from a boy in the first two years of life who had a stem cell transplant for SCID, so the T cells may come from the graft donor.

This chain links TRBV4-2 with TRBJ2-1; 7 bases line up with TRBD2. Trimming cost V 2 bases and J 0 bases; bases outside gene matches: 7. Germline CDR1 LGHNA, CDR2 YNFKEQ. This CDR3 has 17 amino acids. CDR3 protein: CASSQYTGGPSYNEQFF. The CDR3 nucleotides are TGTGCCAGCAGCCAATATACGGGGGGTCCCTCCTACAATGAGCAGTTCTTC.

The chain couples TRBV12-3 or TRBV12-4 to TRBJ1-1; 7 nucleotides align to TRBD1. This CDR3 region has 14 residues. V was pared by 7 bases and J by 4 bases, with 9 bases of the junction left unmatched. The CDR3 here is CASKIGQASTEAFF. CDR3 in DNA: TGTGCCAGCAAAATAGGACAGGCGAGCACTGAAGCTTTCTTT.

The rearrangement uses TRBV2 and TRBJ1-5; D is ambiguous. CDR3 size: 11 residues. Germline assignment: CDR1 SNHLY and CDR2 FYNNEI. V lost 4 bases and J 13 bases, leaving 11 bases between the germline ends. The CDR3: CASSAGQGQHF. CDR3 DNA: TGTGCCAGCAGTGCGGGTCAAGGACAGCATTTT. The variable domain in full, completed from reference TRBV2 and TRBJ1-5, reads EPEVTQTPSHQVTQMGQEVILRCVPISNHLYFYWYRQILGQKVEFLVSFYNNEISEKSEIFDDQFSVERPDGSNFTLKIRSTKLEDSAMYFCASSAGQGQHFGDGTRLSIL.

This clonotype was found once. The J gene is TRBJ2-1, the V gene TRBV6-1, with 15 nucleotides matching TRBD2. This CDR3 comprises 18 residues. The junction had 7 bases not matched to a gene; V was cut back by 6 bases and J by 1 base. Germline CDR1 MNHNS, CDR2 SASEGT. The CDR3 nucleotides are TGTGCCAGCAGCCCCGGGACTAGCGGGGGGCCATCCTACAATGAGCAGTTCTTC. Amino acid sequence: CASSPGTSGGPSYNEQFF.

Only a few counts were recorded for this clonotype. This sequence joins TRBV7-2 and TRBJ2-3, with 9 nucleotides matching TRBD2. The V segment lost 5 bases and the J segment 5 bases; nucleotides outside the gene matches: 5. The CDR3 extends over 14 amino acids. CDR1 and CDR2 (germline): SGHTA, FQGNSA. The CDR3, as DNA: TGTGCCAGCAGCGCCAGCGGGGGGATAGATACGCAGTATTTT. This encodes CASSASGGIDTQYF.

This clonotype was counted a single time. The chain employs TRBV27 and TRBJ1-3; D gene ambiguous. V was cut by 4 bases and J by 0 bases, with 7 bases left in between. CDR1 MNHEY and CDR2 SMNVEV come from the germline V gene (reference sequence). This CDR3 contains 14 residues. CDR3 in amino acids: CASSSRYSGNTIYF. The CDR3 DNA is TGTGCCAGCAGTTCCAGATACTCTGGAAACACCATATATTTT.

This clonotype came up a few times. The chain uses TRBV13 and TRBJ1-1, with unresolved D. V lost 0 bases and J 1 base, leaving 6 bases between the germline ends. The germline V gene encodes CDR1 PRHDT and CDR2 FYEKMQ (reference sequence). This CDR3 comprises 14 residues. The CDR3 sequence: CASSLGATNTEAFF. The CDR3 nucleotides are TGTGCCAGCAGCTTAGGCGCGACGAACACTGAAGCTTTCTTT. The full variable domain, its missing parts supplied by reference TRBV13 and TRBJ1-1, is AAGVIQSPRHLIKEKRETATLKCYPIPRHDTVYWYQQGPGQDPQFLISFYEKMQSDKGSIPDRFSAQQFSDYHSELNMSSLELGDSALYFCASSLGATNTEAFFGQGTRLTVV.

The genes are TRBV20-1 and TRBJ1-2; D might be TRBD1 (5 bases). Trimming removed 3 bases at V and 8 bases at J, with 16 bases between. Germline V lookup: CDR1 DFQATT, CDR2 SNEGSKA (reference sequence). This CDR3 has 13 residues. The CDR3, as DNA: TGCAGTGCTAGTCCCCCAGGGATTCAGGGCTACACCTTC. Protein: CSASPPGIQGYTF.

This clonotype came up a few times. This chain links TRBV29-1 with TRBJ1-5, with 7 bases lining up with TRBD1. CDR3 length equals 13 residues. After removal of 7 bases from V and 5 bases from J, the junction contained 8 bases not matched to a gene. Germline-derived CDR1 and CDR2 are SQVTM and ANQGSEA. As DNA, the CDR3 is TGCAGCGCCGTGACAGGGCAAGATCAGCCCCAGCATTTT. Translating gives CSAVTGQDQPQHF.

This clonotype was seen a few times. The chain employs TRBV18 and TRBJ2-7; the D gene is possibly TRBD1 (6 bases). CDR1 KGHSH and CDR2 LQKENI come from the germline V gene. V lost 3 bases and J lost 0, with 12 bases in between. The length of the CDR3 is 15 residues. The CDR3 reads CASSPMTGSSYEQYF. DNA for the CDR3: TGTGCCAGCTCACCCATGACAGGTAGCTCCTACGAGCAGTACTTC.

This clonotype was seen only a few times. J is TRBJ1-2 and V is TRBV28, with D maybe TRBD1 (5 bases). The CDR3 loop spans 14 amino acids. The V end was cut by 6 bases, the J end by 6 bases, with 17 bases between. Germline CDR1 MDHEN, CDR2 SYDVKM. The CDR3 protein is CASRPTPKGNGYTF. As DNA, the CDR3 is TGTGCCAGCAGGCCAACCCCGAAGGGGAATGGCTACACCTTC.

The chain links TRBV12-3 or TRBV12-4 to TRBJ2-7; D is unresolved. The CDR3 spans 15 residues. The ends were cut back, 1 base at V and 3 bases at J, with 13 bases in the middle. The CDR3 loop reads CASSLGPPEFYEQYF. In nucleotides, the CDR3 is TGTGCCAGCAGTTTAGGGCCCCCAGAGTTCTACGAGCAGTACTTC.

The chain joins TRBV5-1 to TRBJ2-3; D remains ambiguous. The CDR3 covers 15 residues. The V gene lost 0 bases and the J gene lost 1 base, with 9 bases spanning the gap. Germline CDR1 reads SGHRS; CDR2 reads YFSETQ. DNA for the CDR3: TGCGCCAGCAGCTTGGACTACAGCCGCACAGATACGCAGTATTTT. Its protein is CASSLDYSRTDTQYF.

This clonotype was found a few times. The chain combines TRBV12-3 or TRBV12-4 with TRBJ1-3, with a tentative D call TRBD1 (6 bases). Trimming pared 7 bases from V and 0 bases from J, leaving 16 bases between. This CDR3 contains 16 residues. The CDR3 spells CASIGGQLISGNTIYF. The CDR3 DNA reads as TGTGCCAGCATTGGGGGACAACTCATCTCTGGAAACACCATATATTTT.

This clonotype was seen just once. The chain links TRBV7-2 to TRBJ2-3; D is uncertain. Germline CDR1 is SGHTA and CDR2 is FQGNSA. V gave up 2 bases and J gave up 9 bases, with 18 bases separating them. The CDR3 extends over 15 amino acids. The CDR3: CASSLSHVSEITQYF. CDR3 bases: TGTGCCAGCAGCTTATCGCACGTAAGCGAGATAACGCAGTATTTT.

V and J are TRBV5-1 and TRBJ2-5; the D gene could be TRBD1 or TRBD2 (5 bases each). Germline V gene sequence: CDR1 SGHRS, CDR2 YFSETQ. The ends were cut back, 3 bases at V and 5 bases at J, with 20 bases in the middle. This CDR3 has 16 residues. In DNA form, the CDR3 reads TGCGCCAGCAGCTCCGTGGACAAGGGGAGAAGGGAGACCCAGTACTTC. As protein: CASSSVDKGRRETQYF.